The next 27 T cell receptor beta chains were all read from a single sample in a study of Graves' ophthalmopathy and Graves' hyperthyroidism. TCR beta CDR3 regions were amplified from RNA transcripts. RT-PCR with HTBI primers came first, then second-round multiplex PCR. TCRdb independently ran MiXCR on the multiplex PCR reads; one entry per CDR3 protein. This table holds approximately 1.2 million distinct CDR3 sequences, 35% to 45% found once. The sequencing sample was made of peripheral blood or thyroid tissue (not recorded which). Every receptor here comes from an adult man with Graves' hyperthyroidism.

A note on this clonotype: Being one base from a much bigger clone, this may be a read error. The rearrangement joins TRBV10-2 to TRBJ2-5; D possibly uses TRBD1 or TRBD2 (6 bases each). This CDR3 comprises 14 residues. The germline gives CDR1 WSHSY, CDR2 SAAADI. The CDR3 DNA reads TGCACCAGCAGTGTTTTCGGGGGCCCAGAGACCCAGTACTTC. Amino acid sequence: CTSSVFGGPETQYF.

The genes are TRBV25-1 and TRBJ2-7, with TRBD1 identical over 7 bases. After removal of 6 bases from V and 0 bases from J, the junction contained 11 bases not matched to a gene. Germline CDR1 MGHDK, CDR2 SYGVNS. The CDR3 runs 16 residues. In nucleotides, the CDR3 is TGTGCCAGCAGCTTAGCCACTGACAGGGACTCCTACGAGCAGTACTTC. This encodes CASSLATDRDSYEQYF.

This clonotype was detected ten times or more. The chain is built from TRBV7-2 and TRBJ1-4, with D perhaps TRBD1 (5 bases). In germline, CDR1 is SGHTA, CDR2 FQGNSA. This CDR3 has 12 residues. The V end was cut by 5 bases, the J end by 8 bases, with 9 bases between. The CDR3 bases are TGTGCCAGCAGCGCTCGACAGGAAAAACTGTTTTTT. Amino acids: CASSARQEKLFF.

The chain couples TRBV29-1 to TRBJ2-5; possibly TRBD2 for D (6 bases). The V and J ends lost 7 bases and 5 bases respectively, with 26 bases between them. In germline, CDR1 is SQVTM, CDR2 ANQGSEA. This CDR3 has 16 amino acids. CDR3 DNA: TGCAGCGGTCTGGTGGGGGACTTTTTATTATCGGAGACCCAGTACTTC. This gives the protein CSGLVGDFLLSETQYF. The full variable domain, its missing parts supplied by reference TRBV29-1 and TRBJ2-5, is SAVISQKPSRDICQRGTSLTIQCQVDSQVTMMFWYRQQPGQSLTLIATANQGSEATYESGFVIDKFPISRPNLTFSTLTVSNMSPEDSSIYLCSGLVGDFLLSETQYFGPGTRLLVL.

On this clonotype itself: A much larger clone lies a single base off, so this may be a read error. J is TRBJ2-7 and V is TRBV10-2; 12 positions agree with TRBD1. V lost 8 bases and J lost 6; bases outside the gene matches: 14. The CDR3 has 16 amino acids. The V gene's germline CDR1 is WSHSY and CDR2 SAAADI. The CDR3 sequence is CASAGTGGASVGEQYF. CDR3 nucleotides: TGCGCCAGCGCCGGGACAGGGGGCGCCTCCGTGGGCGAGCAGTACTTC.

This clonotype came up many times. This chain joins TRBV9 and TRBJ2-2; D is unresolved. The CDR3 has 12 amino acids. V gave up 1 base and J gave up 6 bases, with 4 bases separating them. Germline V lookup: CDR1 SGDLS, CDR2 YYNGEE. CDR3 nucleotide sequence: TGTGCCAGCAGCGTATCTTCCGGGGAGCTGTTTTTT. This encodes CASSVSSGELFF.

This clonotype was picked up many times. The chain carries TRBV10-1 and TRBJ1-6; D uncertain. CDR3 length: 14 amino acids. Trimming pared 3 bases from V and 5 bases from J, leaving 8 bases between. Germline V gene lookup returns CDR1 WNHNN and CDR2 SYGVQD (reference sequence). DNA of the CDR3: TGCGCCAGCAGTGATTCCTCGGATAATTCACCCCTCCACTTT. This codes for CASSDSSDNSPLHF.

This clonotype occurred a few times. The chain joins TRBV6-4 to TRBJ1-2; 7 bases line up with TRBD1. The CDR3 runs 13 residues. The V segment lost 4 bases and the J segment 7 bases; nucleotides outside the gene matches: 6. Germline values: CDR1 MRHNA, CDR2 SNTAGT. The CDR3 sequence is CASSVTGEVGYTF. The CDR3 DNA reads as TGTGCCAGCAGTGTCACAGGGGAGGTTGGCTACACCTTC.

About this clonotype itself: Since a much larger clone is just one base distant, this may be a read error. The chain couples TRBV9 to TRBJ2-5, with unresolved D. Germline-derived CDR1 and CDR2 are SGDLS and YYNGEE. The CDR3 sequence is 14 residues long. CDR3 sequence reads: CASGVESSSETQYF. For the CDR3, the DNA is TGTGCCAGCGGCGTAGAGTCCTCGTCTGAGACCCAGTACTTC.

This clonotype appeared many times. The rearrangement uses TRBV19 and TRBJ1-3, with D possibly TRBD1 on 6 matching bases. Germline CDR1 is LNHDA and CDR2 is SQIVND (reference sequence). Trimming cost V 5 bases and J 7 bases, with 15 bases left between them. The CDR3 extends over 14 amino acids. The CDR3 loop is CASSPLGHGNTIYF. The CDR3 DNA reads TGTGCCAGTAGTCCCTTGGGACATGGGAACACCATATATTTT.

The CDR3 bases are TGTGCCAGCAGCCACGCCTCCTGGGCAGGGTGGAACTATGGCTACACCTTC. Its protein is CASSHASWAGWNYGYTF. The J gene is TRBJ1-2, the V gene TRBV7-2, with D perhaps TRBD1 (5 bases). CDR1 is SGHTA, CDR2 FQGNSA, per germline. The CDR3 runs to 17 residues. With 5 bases removed from V and 2 bases from J, the gap between germline ends came to 21 bases.

The gene calls are TRBV7-9 and TRBJ1-5; 8 bases align to TRBD1. The CDR3 runs to 19 residues. Germline V lookup: CDR1 SEHNR, CDR2 FQNEAQ (reference sequence). The V gene end was trimmed by 5 bases and the J gene end by 0 bases; junction bases not matched to a gene: 15. CDR3 loop: CASSHRDRNYEHSNQPQHF. CDR3 nucleotides: TGTGCCAGCAGCCACCGGGACAGGAACTACGAGCATAGCAATCAGCCCCAGCATTTT.

This clonotype was detected ten times or more. This chain connects TRBV20-1 to TRBJ1-3, with 8 bases aligning to TRBD1. This CDR3 region has 13 residues. Germline CDR1 and CDR2: DFQATT and SNEGSKA (reference sequence). This CDR3 is CSARTGSGNTIYF. CDR3 nucleotide sequence: TGCAGCGCCCGGACAGGGTCTGGAAACACCATATATTTT.

The CDR3 sequence is CASNPGGQIYGYTF. In DNA, the CDR3 is TGTGCCAGCAACCCCGGTGGACAGATATATGGCTACACCTTC. This chain connects TRBV12-3 or TRBV12-4 to TRBJ1-2; D perhaps matches TRBD1 (6 bases). V was pared by 7 bases and J by 5 bases, with 17 bases between. The CDR3 loop spans 14 amino acids.

This clonotype was found many times. This chain joins TRBV19 and TRBJ1-2, with TRBD1 matching over 7 bases. Trimming removed 4 bases from V and 3 bases from J; junction bases left unmatched: 5. This CDR3 is built from 14 residues. Looked up from germline, CDR1 is LNHDA and CDR2 is SQIVND (reference sequence). For the CDR3, the DNA is TGTGCCAGTAGTACCGCCGGGACAGACTATGGCTACACCTTC. It codes for CASSTAGTDYGYTF.

The chain recombines TRBV27 with TRBJ2-7; no reliable D call. The germline V gene has CDR1 MNHEY and CDR2 SMNVEV (reference sequence). V lost 10 bases, J lost 2 bases, and 9 bases lay in between. This CDR3 is built from 11 residues. The CDR3 nucleotides are TGTGCCACCGGCTCCCCCTACGAGCAGTACTTC. This encodes CATGSPYEQYF.

In its sample, this clonotype was seen many times. The V call is TRBV15, the J call TRBJ2-7; TRBD1 agrees at 8 bases. Losses at the gene ends were 3 bases for V and 1 base for J; bases not matched to a gene: 5. The germline gives CDR1 LNHNV, CDR2 YYDKDF (reference sequence). This CDR3 has 15 amino acids. CDR3 loop: CATSSGTGPSYEQYF. The CDR3 DNA follows: TGTGCCACCAGCAGCGGGACAGGCCCATCCTACGAGCAGTACTTC.

The CDR3 spells CASSYRDRAYQHF. DNA for the CDR3: TGTGCCAGCAGTTACCGAGACAGGGCGTACCAGCATTTT. V is TRBV6-5 and J is TRBJ1-5; 7 nucleotides line up with TRBD1. This CDR3 is built from 13 residues. Germline V gene sequence: CDR1 MNHEY, CDR2 SVGAGI. V gave up 2 bases and J gave up 12 bases; unmatched junction bases: 7.

This clonotype was seen ten or more times. This chain joins TRBV15 and TRBJ1-5; D not certain. CDR1 is LNHNV and CDR2 is YYDKDF in the germline V gene (reference sequence). The V and J ends lost 8 bases and 7 bases respectively, with 12 bases between them. CDR3 length equals 12 residues. The CDR3 reads CATSHAEQPQHF. DNA of the CDR3: TGTGCCACCTCGCATGCGGAGCAGCCCCAGCATTTT.

In regard to this clonotype: A clone one base away is much larger, so this may be a read error. The gene calls are TRBV7-6 and TRBJ2-7, with 10 bases lining up with TRBD1. From germline, CDR1 is SGHVS and CDR2 FNYEAQ. The CDR3 runs to 16 residues. The CDR3 reads CAGSTGQGMTAYEQYF. The CDR3 coding sequence is TGTGCCGGCAGCACGGGACAGGGGATGACGGCCTACGAGCAGTACTTC.

In this sample, this clonotype turned up a few times. One base away lies a much larger clone, so this may be a sequencing read error. The rearrangement joins TRBV7-2 to TRBJ1-2; D not resolved. Germline lookup yields CDR1 SGHTA and CDR2 FQGNSA. There are 13 residues in the CDR3. CDR3 loop: CVSSFVAGYGYTF. In nucleotides, the CDR3 is TGTGTCAGCAGCTTTGTAGCGGGCTATGGCTACACCTTC. The variable domain in full, with the rest retrieved from reference TRBV7-2 and TRBJ1-2, is GAGVSQSPSNKVTEKGKDVELRCDPISGHTALYWYRQSLGQGLEFLIYFQGNSAPDKSGLPSDRFSAERTGGSVSTLTIQRTQQEDSAVYLCVSSFVAGYGYTFGSGTRLTVV.

This clonotype was counted ten times or more. The J gene is TRBJ1-1, the V gene TRBV9; 9 positions match TRBD1. Germline lookup yields CDR1 SGDLS and CDR2 YYNGEE. The CDR3 contains 14 residues. The V gene end was trimmed by 0 bases and the J gene end by 7 bases; junction bases not matched to a gene: 4. CDR3 in amino acids: CASSVAGTGREAFF. The CDR3 coding sequence is TGTGCCAGCAGCGTAGCCGGGACAGGGCGTGAAGCTTTCTTT.

Comment on this clonotype: Since no conserved phenylalanine or tryptophan closes the CDR3, a read error is the likely cause. This chain connects TRBV7-9 to TRBJ2-7; D possibly corresponds to TRBD1 (5 bases). In germline, CDR1 is SEHNR, CDR2 FQNEAQ (reference sequence). The length of the CDR3 is 14 residues. The CDR3 loop reads CASSPGRASYEQYL. CDR3 nucleotide sequence: TGCGCCAGCAGCCCCGGCAGGGCCTCTTACGAGCAGTACCTC.

The gene calls are TRBV5-1 and TRBJ1-1; the D is unclear. Deletions cut 0 bases from V and 9 bases from J, with 12 bases between. The CDR3 is made up of 13 amino acids. From germline, CDR1 is SGHRS and CDR2 YFSETQ. In DNA, the CDR3 is TGCGCCAGCAGCTTGGCCCCGTCCGGCAAAGCTTTCTTT. This encodes CASSLAPSGKAFF.

With regard to this clonotype: The junction differs from germline at one of its ends, possibly a read error. The chain carries TRBV20-1 and TRBJ2-5, with TRBD1 as a possible D gene (6 bases). Germline loops: CDR1 DFQATT, CDR2 SNEGSKA (reference sequence). This CDR3 is built from 12 residues. CDR3 region: CSAKTGQEAQYF. The DNA for the CDR3 is TGCAGTGCCAAGACAGGACAAGAGGCCCAGTACTTC.

This clonotype was counted many times. The chain is built from TRBV5-1 and TRBJ2-5; D perhaps matches TRBD1 (7 bases). The CDR3 length is 15 residues. CDR1 and CDR2 from the germline V gene are SGHRS and YFSETQ. V was pared by 2 bases and J by 4 bases, with 15 bases between. The CDR3 sequence: CASSFGGGAPETQYF. The CDR3 nucleotides read TGCGCCAGCAGCTTTGGAGGGGGCGCCCCAGAGACCCAGTACTTC.

In its sample, this clonotype was seen many times. The CDR3 here is CASSQDIGILAYGYTF. CDR3 coding DNA: TGTGCCAGCAGCCAAGATATTGGAATTTTAGCCTATGGCTACACCTTC. J is TRBJ1-2 and V is TRBV14, with no clear D. CDR3 length: 16 residues. Germline V gene data show CDR1 as SGHDN and CDR2 as FVKESK. The germline V and J ends were trimmed by 0 bases and 4 bases, with 15 bases remaining between them.